This TCR beta chain was documented in a study of OX40 agonist ivuxolimab in advanced cancers. Study at large: With ivuxolimab, an agonistic anti-OX40 (CD134) antibody, patients were treated. Across the patients, intravenous ivuxolimab was delivered every 2 weeks at 0.01 to 10 mg/kg.

Trimming stripped 2 bases from V and 5 bases from J, with 15 bases between. Germline loops: CDR1 MGHRA, CDR2 YSYEKL. CDR3 length: 15 residues. The data were produced by immunoSEQ multiplex PCR, yet TCRdb's version contains in-frame clones alone and is incomplete. The data show tens of thousands of clones, about 91% seen once. This receptor was identified in an adult with an advanced solid tumor such as melanoma, head and neck, liver or kidney cancer. The sample consisted of CD4+ or CD8+ T cells sorted from blood, taken in a trial of the OX40 agonist ivuxolimab. This chain connects TRBV4-1 to TRBJ2-5; possible D gene TRBD1, 5 bases. In nucleotides, the CDR3 is TGCGCCAGCAGCCAACAGGGAACTCCGGGTGAGACCCAGTACTTC. It encodes CASSQQGTPGETQYF.